Listed below are T cell receptor beta chains from one sample, sequenced in a study of T-cell reconstitution after alpha-beta-depleted transplantation in children. TCRdb re-derived calls from the PCR reads in MiXCR, one entry per CDR3 protein. The top ten hold more than 2% of the sample, which has 500,000 to 600,000 distinct CDR3 sequences, about 33% seen once. Sample: PBMCs from the stem cell graft donor, taken from the stem cell graft. All receptors derive from a human donor who donated a stem cell graft to a child with aplastic anemia. The CDR3 runs from the conserved cysteine through the conserved F or W. D genes are given only for firm matches. Some rows mark clone size as missing; the rest say once, few, many or name a class of expanded clone.

J gene	V gene	clone size	D gene	CDR3 protein	CDR3 DNA
TRBJ2-1	TRBV5-5	NA	TRBD2	CASSLELAGYNEQFF	TGTGCCAGCAGCTTGGAGCTAGCGGGTTACAATGAGCAGTTCTTC
TRBJ1-1	TRBV6-6	NA	TRBD1	CATETGTNTEAFF	TGTGCCACCGAGACAGGGACGAACACTGAAGCTTTCTTT
TRBJ2-3	TRBV19	NA	NA	CASSIKYF	TGTGCCAGTAGTATCAAGTATTTT
TRBJ1-1	TRBV5-1	NA	NA	CASTREELENTEAFF	TGCGCCAGCACCAGAGAGGAATTGGAGAACACTGAAGCTTTCTTT
TRBJ2-7	TRBV6-1	NA	TRBD2	CASRRAPGTNFYEQYF	TGTGCCAGCAGACGGGCCCCCGGGACTAACTTCTACGAGCAGTACTTC
TRBJ2-3	TRBV20-1	few	NA	CSASGRTDTQYF	TGCAGTGCTTCAGGGCGCACAGATACGCAGTATTTT
TRBJ1-5	TRBV7-9	few	NA	CASTPGDNSNQPQHF	TGTGCCAGCACCCCGGGAGATAATAGCAATCAGCCCCAGCATTTT
TRBJ2-7	TRBV29-1	few	NA	CSVEGTAISSYEQYF	TGCAGCGTTGAAGGGACAGCCATCTCCTCCTACGAGCAGTACTTC
TRBJ2-3	TRBV4-3	many	NA	CASSQVLGGGGTDTQYF	TGCGCCAGCAGCCAAGTTCTAGGGGGGGGTGGCACAGATACGCAGTATTTT
TRBJ2-2	TRBV4-3	few	TRBD2	CASSLGGKRYTGELFF	TGCGCCAGCAGCCTCGGGGGGAAGCGGTACACCGGGGAGCTGTTTTTT
TRBJ2-7	TRBV15	few	TRBD2	CATSRVLAGNYEQYF	TGTGCCACCAGCAGAGTGCTAGCGGGAAATTACGAGCAGTACTTC
TRBJ2-7	TRBV29-1	few	TRBD2	CSVAGTSGSYEQYF	TGCAGCGTTGCTGGGACTAGCGGTTCCTACGAGCAGTACTTC
TRBJ2-6	TRBV4-3	few	NA	CASSQDQWSGANVLTF	TGCGCCAGCAGCCAAGATCAATGGTCTGGGGCCAACGTCCTGACTTTC
TRBJ2-1	TRBV12-3/TRBV12-4	few	NA	CASSSSGAAYNEQFF	TGTGCCAGCAGTTCGAGCGGAGCCGCCTACAATGAGCAGTTCTTC
TRBJ2-3	TRBV5-5	once	NA	CASSSGTSADTQYF	TGTGCCAGCAGCTCCGGGACCAGTGCAGATACGCAGTATTTT
TRBJ1-4	TRBV29-1	few	NA	CSVEDRHEKLFF	TGCAGCGTTGAAGATCGTCATGAAAAACTGTTTTTT
TRBJ2-7	TRBV28	NA	TRBD1	CASWGPTGEYYEQYF	TGTGCCAGCTGGGGCCCGACAGGGGAGTACTACGAGCAGTACTTC
TRBJ2-3	TRBV7-2	few	NA	CASSLSPADTQYF	TGTGCCAGCAGCTTAAGTCCCGCAGATACGCAGTATTTT
TRBJ2-3	TRBV10-3	few	NA	CAISVSTDTQYF	TGTGCCATCAGTGTCTCCACAGATACGCAGTATTTT
TRBJ2-1	TRBV6-2/TRBV6-3	once	TRBD2	CASSYGLAGRYNEQFF	TGTGCCAGCAGTTACGGACTAGCGGGACGTTACAATGAGCAGTTCTTC
TRBJ1-6	TRBV20-1	many	NA	CSARDPETRTLHF	TGCAGTGCTAGAGATCCGGAGACAAGGACCCTCCACTTT
TRBJ1-1	TRBV6-1	few	TRBD1	CASRTQGAGTEAFF	TGTGCCAGCAGGACACAGGGGGCAGGGACTGAAGCTTTCTTT
TRBJ2-1	TRBV20-1	NA	TRBD2	CSAQGLAGHIEQFF	TGCAGTGCCCAAGGACTAGCGGGACACATTGAGCAGTTCTTC
TRBJ2-1	TRBV10-3	NA	TRBD2	CAISRTSGRDRMDEQFF	TGTGCCATCAGCCGAACAAGCGGGAGGGATAGGATGGATGAGCAGTTCTTC
TRBJ1-3	TRBV7-2	few	NA	CASSSLTGSGNTIYF	TGTGCCAGCAGCTCCCTGACTGGGTCTGGAAACACCATATATTTT
TRBJ1-6	TRBV28	NA	NA	CASSYGRAVNSPLHF	TGTGCCAGCAGTTACGGCAGGGCAGTAAATTCACCCCTCCACTTT
TRBJ1-3	TRBV7-9	NA	NA	CASSLDRSVGGNTIYF	TGTGCCAGCAGCTTAGATCGGTCTGTTGGGGGAAACACCATATATTTT
TRBJ2-7	TRBV7-9	NA	NA	CASSLGVQALYEQYF	TGTGCCAGCAGCTTAGGCGTACAGGCGCTCTACGAGCAGTACTTC
TRBJ1-2	TRBV29-1	NA	TRBD1	CSASGTADLYGYTF	TGCAGCGCCTCCGGGACAGCTGACCTATATGGCTACACCTTC
TRBJ2-3	TRBV7-9	NA	TRBD2	CASSKGLAGGTDTQYF	TGTGCCAGCAGCAAGGGACTAGCGGGAGGTACAGATACGCAGTATTTT
TRBJ1-1	TRBV20-1	few	NA	CSARWQANTEAFF	TGCAGTGCTAGGTGGCAAGCGAACACTGAAGCTTTCTTT
TRBJ2-1	TRBV5-1	NA	TRBD2	CASIRGRASYNEQFF	TGCGCCAGCATTCGCGGGAGGGCCTCCTACAATGAGCAGTTCTTC
TRBJ1-5	TRBV5-3	NA	NA	CARSTSRVESNQPQHF	TGTGCCAGAAGCACGAGCAGGGTGGAGAGCAATCAGCCCCAGCATTTT
TRBJ1-4	TRBV20-1	NA	NA	CSARDMGTNEKLFF	TGCAGTGCTAGAGATATGGGTACTAATGAAAAACTGTTTTTT
TRBJ1-2	TRBV18	few	TRBD1	CASSLTGNDRGYTF	TGTGCCAGCTCGCTGACAGGGAATGATCGTGGCTACACCTTC
TRBJ2-7	TRBV7-2	few	TRBD2	CASSPTSGSGYEQYF	TGTGCCAGCAGTCCCACTAGCGGGAGTGGGTACGAGCAGTACTTC
TRBJ2-1	TRBV20-1	NA	TRBD2	CSAIREGQVNEQFF	TGCAGTGCTATCCGGGAGGGCCAAGTAAATGAGCAGTTCTTC
TRBJ2-1	TRBV6-2/TRBV6-3	NA	NA	CASDGWGRVNEQFF	TGTGCCAGCGATGGGTGGGGGAGAGTCAATGAGCAGTTCTTC
TRBJ2-4	TRBV6-1	NA	TRBD2	CASRGTIAKNIQYF	TGTGCCAGCAGGGGGACTATCGCCAAAAACATTCAGTACTTC
TRBJ2-5	TRBV15	NA	TRBD1	CATSTPGQGGQETQYF	TGTGCCACCAGCACCCCGGGACAGGGGGGACAAGAGACCCAGTACTTC
TRBJ2-5	TRBV25-1	NA	TRBD2	CASAKAWTSGSQETQYF	TGTGCCAGCGCGAAAGCCTGGACTAGCGGGAGCCAAGAGACCCAGTACTTC
TRBJ2-6	TRBV7-9	few	NA	CASTRARAISGANVLTF	TGTGCCAGCACCCGTGCTAGAGCCATCTCTGGGGCCAACGTCCTGACTTTC